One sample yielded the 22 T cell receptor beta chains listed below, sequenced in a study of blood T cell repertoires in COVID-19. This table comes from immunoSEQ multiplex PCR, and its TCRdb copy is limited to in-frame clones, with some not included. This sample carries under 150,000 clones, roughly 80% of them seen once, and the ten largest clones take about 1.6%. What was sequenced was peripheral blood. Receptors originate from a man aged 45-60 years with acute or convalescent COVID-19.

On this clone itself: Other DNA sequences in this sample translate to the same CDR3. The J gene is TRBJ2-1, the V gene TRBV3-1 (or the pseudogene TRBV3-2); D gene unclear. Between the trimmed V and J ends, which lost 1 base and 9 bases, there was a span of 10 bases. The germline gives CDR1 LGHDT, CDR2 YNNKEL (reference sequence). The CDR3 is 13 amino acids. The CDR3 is CASSQGRGGEQFF. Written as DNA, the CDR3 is TGTGCCAGCAGCCAAGGTCGAGGCGGTGAGCAGTTCTTC.

This CDR3 is CASSIRGATNYGYTF. The CDR3 DNA reads as TGTGCCAGCAGCATCAGGGGGGCCACTAACTATGGCTACACCTTC. V gene TRBV7-9 combines with J gene TRBJ1-2, with 7 positions matching TRBD1. CDR1 is SEHNR and CDR2 is FQNEAQ in the germline V gene (reference sequence). CDR3 size: 15 residues. The junction had 6 bases not matched to a gene; V was cut back by 5 bases and J by 0 bases. Full variable domain (remainder filled in from reference TRBV7-9 and TRBJ1-2): DTGVSQNPRHKITKRGQNVTFRCDPISEHNRLYWYRQTLGQGPEFLTYFQNEAQLEKSRLLSDRFSAERPKGSFSTLEIQRTEQGDSAMYLCASSIRGATNYGYTFGSGTRLTVV.

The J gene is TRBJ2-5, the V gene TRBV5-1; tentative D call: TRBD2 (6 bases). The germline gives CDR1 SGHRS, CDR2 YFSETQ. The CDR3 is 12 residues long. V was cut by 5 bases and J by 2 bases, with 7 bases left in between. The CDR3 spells CASRGLQETQYF. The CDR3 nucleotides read TGCGCCAGCAGAGGACTACAAGAGACCCAGTACTTC.

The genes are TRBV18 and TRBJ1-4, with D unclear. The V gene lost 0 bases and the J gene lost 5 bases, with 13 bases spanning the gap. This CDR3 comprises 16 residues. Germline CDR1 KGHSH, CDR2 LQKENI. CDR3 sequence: CASSPPIRVTNEKLFF. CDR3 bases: TGTGCCAGCTCACCACCGATCCGGGTTACCAATGAAAAACTGTTTTTT.

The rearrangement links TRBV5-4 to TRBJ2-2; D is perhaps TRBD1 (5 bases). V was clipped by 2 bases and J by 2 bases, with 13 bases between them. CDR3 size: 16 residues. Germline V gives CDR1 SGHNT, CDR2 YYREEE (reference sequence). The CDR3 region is CASSLNPDINTGELFF. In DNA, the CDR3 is TGTGCCAGCAGCTTAAATCCGGACATTAACACCGGGGAGCTGTTTTTT.

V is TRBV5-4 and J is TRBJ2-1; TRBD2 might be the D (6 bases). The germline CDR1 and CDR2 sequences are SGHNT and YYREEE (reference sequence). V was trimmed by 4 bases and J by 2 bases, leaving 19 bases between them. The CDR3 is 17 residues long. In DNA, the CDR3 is TGTGCCAGCAGCCCCGGAGGTGGGAGGAGGGCCTACAATGAGCAGTTCTTC. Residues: CASSPGGGRRAYNEQFF. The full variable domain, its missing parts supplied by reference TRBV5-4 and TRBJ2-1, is ETGVTQSPTHLIKTRGQQVTLRCSSQSGHNTVSWYQQALGQGPQFIFQYYREEENGRGNFPPRFSGLQFPNYSSELNVNALELDDSALYLCASSPGGGRRAYNEQFFGPGTRLTVL.

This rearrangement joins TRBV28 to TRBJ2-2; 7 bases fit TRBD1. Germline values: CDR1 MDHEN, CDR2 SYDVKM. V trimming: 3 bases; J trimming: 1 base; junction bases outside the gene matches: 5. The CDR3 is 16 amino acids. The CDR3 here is CASSLLDRLNTGELFF. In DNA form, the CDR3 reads TGTGCCAGCAGTTTGCTGGACAGGCTGAACACCGGGGAGCTGTTTTTT. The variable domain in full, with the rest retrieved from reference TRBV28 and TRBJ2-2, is DVKVTQSSRYLVKRTGEKVFLECVQDMDHENMFWYRQDPGLGLRLIYFSYDVKMKEKGDIPEGYSVSREKKERFSLILESASTNQTSMYLCASSLLDRLNTGELFFGEGSRLTVL.

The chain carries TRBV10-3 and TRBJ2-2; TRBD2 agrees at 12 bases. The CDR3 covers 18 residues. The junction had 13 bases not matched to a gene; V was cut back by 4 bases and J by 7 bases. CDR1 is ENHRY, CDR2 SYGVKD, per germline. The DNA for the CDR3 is TGTGCCATCAGTGGGCGAGCAGGACTAGCGGGGTTCGTCGGGGAGCTGTTTTTT. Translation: CAISGRAGLAGFVGELFF.

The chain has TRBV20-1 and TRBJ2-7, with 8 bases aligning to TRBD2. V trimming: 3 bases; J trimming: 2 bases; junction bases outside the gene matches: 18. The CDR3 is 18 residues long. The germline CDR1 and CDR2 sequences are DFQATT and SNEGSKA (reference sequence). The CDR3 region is CSASMAGGLVFMTYEQYF. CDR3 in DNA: TGCAGTGCTAGTATGGCGGGGGGATTGGTGTTCATGACCTACGAGCAGTACTTC.

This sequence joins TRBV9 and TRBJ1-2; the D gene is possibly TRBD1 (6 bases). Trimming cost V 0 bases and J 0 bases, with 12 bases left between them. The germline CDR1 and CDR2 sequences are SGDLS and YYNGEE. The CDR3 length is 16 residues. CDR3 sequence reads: CASSVGQGPANYGYTF. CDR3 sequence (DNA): TGTGCCAGCAGCGTAGGTCAGGGGCCCGCTAACTATGGCTACACCTTC.

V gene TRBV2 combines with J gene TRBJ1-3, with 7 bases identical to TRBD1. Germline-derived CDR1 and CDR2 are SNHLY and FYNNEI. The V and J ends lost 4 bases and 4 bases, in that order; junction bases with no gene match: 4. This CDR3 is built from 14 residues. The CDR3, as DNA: TGTGCCAGCAGTGCAAGGGGGCGAGGAAACACCATATATTTT. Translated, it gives CASSARGRGNTIYF.

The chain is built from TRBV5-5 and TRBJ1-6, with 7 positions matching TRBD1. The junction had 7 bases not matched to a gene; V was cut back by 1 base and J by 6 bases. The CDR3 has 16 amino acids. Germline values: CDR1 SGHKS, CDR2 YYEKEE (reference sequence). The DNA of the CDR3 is TGTGCCAGCAGCTTGTTCCGACAGGGCGGTAATTCACCCCTCCACTTT. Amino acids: CASSLFRQGGNSPLHF.

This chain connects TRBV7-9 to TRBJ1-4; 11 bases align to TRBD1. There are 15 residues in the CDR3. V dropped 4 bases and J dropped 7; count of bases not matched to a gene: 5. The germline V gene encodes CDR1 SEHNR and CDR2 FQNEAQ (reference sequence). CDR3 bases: TGTGCCAGCAGCTACGGACAGGGGGCGAGTGAAAAACTGTTTTTT. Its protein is CASSYGQGASEKLFF. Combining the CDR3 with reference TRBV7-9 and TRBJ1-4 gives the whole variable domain DTGVSQNPRHKITKRGQNVTFRCDPISEHNRLYWYRQTLGQGPEFLTYFQNEAQLEKSRLLSDRFSAERPKGSFSTLEIQRTEQGDSAMYLCASSYGQGASEKLFFGSGTQLSVL.

CDR3 amino acids: CASNDPDRVSGSNQPQHF. CDR3 DNA: TGTGCCAGCAACGACCCGGACAGGGTGAGCGGTAGCAATCAGCCCCAGCATTTT. The chain combines TRBV21-1 with TRBJ1-5; TRBD1, the table's D call, lacks a check against the DNA. TRBV21-1 is an annotated pseudogene. The CDR3 is 18 residues long.

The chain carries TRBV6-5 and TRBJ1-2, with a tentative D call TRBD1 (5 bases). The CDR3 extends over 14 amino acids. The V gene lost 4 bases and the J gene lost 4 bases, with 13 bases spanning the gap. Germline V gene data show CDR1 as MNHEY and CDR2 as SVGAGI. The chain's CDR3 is CASSFDSSFYGYTF. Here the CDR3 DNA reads TGTGCCAGCAGTTTCGACAGTTCCTTCTATGGCTACACCTTC.

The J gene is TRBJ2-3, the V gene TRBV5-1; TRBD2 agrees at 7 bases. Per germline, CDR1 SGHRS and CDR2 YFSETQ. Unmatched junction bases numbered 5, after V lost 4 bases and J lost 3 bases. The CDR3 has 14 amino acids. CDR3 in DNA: TGCGCCAGCAGCCCGGGGGGACCAACAGATACGCAGTATTTT. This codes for CASSPGGPTDTQYF.

The CDR3 spells CASGGDLEAFF. DNA for the CDR3: TGTGCCAGCGGGGGGGATCTTGAAGCTTTCTTT. The V gene is TRBV12-3 or TRBV12-4, the J gene TRBJ1-1, with D tentatively TRBD1 (5 bases). The CDR3 is 11 amino acids. Trimming cost V 8 bases and J 7 bases, with 11 bases left between them.

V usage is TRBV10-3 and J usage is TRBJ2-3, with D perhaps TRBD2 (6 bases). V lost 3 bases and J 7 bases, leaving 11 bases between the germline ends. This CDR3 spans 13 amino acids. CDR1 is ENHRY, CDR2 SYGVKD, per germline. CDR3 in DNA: TGTGCCATCAGTGATTCAGCGGGTTATACGCAGTATTTT. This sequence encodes CAISDSAGYTQYF.

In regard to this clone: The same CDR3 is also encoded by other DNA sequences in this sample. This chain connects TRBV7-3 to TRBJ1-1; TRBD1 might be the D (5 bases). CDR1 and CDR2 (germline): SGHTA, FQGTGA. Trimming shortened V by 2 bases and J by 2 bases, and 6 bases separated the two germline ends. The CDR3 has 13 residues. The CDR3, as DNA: TGTGCCAGCAGCTTACAGGGAAACACTGAAGCTTTCTTT. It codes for CASSLQGNTEAFF.

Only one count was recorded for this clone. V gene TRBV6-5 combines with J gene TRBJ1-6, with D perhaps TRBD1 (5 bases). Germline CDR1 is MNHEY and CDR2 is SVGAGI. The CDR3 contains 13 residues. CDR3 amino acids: CAHEGGVGSPLHF. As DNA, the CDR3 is TGTGCGCACGAGGGAGGGGTCGGATCACCCCTCCACTTT.

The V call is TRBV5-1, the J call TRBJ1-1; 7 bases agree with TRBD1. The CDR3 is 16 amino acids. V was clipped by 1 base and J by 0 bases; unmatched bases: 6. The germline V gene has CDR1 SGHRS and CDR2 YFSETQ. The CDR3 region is CASSLTTGIMNTEAFF. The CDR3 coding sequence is TGCGCCAGCAGCTTGACGACAGGGATAATGAACACTGAAGCTTTCTTT.

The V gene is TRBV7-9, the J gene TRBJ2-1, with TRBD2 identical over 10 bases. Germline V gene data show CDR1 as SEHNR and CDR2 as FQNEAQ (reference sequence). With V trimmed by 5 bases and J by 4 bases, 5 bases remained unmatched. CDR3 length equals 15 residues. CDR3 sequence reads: CASSHWTSGYNEQFF. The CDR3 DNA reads TGTGCCAGCAGCCATTGGACTAGCGGATACAATGAGCAGTTCTTC.